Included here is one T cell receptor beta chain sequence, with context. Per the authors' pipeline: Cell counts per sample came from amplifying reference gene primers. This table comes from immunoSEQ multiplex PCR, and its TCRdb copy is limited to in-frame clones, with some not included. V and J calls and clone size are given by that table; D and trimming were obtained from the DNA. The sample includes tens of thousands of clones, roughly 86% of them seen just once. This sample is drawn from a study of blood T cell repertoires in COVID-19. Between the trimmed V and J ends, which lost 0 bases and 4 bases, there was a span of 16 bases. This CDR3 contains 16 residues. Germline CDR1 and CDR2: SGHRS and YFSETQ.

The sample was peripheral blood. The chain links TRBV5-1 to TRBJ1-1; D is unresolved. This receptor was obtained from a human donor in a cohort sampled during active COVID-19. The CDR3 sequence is CASSLASSGTVTEAFF. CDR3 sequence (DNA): TGCGCCAGCAGCTTGGCCAGCTCAGGTACGGTCACTGAAGCTTTCTTT.